The T cell receptor (beta chain) described here comes from a study of blood T cells in healthy people across ages. Primers used in a second PCR of about 7 to 12 cycles were a sample-barcoded 5' primer and a J-beta primer mix. TCRdb redid the calling of the 5' RACE reads with MiXCR, one entry per CDR3 protein. The table includes about 1.4 million distinct CDR3 sequences, around 59% detected once. Trimming removed 3 bases from V and 2 bases from J; junction bases left unmatched: 5. Germline V gene data show CDR1 as DFQATT and CDR2 as SNEGSKA (reference sequence). This CDR3 has 14 amino acids. V is TRBV20-1 and J is TRBJ2-3; TRBD1 matches 7 bases. This TCR was sampled from a man younger than 30 in good health. Sequenced sample: blood. The CDR3 here is CSASPTGHTDTQYF. The CDR3 bases are TGCAGTGCTAGCCCGACAGGGCACACAGATACGCAGTATTTT.